Included here is one TCR beta chain sequence, with context. These data are taken from a study of cytomegalovirus exposure and HLA in healthy donors. Primers for the PCR totalled 60 Vbeta and 13 Jbeta. Sequencing was performed with immunoSEQ multiplex PCR; in TCRdb, only in-frame clones are kept and a portion is missing. The data contain about 67,000 clones, more than 80% of them singletons. This CDR3 is 14 amino acids long. CDR1 and CDR2 from the germline V gene are LNHDA and SQIVND (reference sequence). V shed 6 bases and J shed 0 bases, with 10 bases lying between them. This receptor was obtained from a woman in her twenties or thirties in good health and CMV-seropositive. The chain employs TRBV19 and TRBJ2-3; D is uncertain. The sample consisted of PBMCs. CDR3 loop: CASSILGSTDTQYF. The CDR3 DNA reads as TGTGCCAGTAGCATACTCGGGAGCACAGATACGCAGTATTTT. Full variable domain (outside the CDR3, taken from reference TRBV19 and TRBJ2-3): DGGITQSPKYLFRKEGQNVTLSCEQNLNHDAMYWYRQDPGQGLRLIYYSQIVNDFQKGDIAEGYSVSREKKESFPLTVTSAQKNPTAFYLCASSILGSTDTQYFGPGTRLTVL.